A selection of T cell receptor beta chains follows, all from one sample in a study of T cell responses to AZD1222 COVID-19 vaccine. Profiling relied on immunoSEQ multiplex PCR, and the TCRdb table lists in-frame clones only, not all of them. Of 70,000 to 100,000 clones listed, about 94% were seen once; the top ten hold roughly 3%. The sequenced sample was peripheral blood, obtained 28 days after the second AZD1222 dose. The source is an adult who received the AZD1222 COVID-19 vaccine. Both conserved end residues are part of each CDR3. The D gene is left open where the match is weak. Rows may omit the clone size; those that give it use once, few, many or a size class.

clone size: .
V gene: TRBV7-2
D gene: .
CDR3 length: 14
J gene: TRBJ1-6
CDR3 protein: CASSLYGSDSPLHF
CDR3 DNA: TGTGCCAGCAGCTTATATGGCAGCGACTCACCCCTCCACTTT

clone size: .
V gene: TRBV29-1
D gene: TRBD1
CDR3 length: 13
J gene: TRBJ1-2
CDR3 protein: CSVEDDRGGGYTF
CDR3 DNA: TGCAGCGTTGAAGATGACAGGGGAGGAGGCTACACCTTC

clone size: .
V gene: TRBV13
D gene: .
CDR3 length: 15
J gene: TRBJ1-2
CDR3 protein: CASSLGGVQNYGYTF
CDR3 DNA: TGTGCCAGCAGCTTAGGGGGGGTACAGAACTATGGCTACACCTTC

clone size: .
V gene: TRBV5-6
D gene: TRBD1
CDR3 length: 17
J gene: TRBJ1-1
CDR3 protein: CASSLADRGTANTEAFF
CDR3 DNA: TGTGCCAGCAGCTTAGCGGACAGGGGAACGGCCAACACTGAAGCTTTCTTT

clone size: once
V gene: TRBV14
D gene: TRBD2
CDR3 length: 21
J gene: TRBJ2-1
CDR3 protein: CASSQGALAGGPPSSYNEQFF
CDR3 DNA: TGTGCCAGCAGCCAAGGGGCGCTAGCGGGGGGGCCCCCGAGCTCCTACAATGAGCAGTTCTTC

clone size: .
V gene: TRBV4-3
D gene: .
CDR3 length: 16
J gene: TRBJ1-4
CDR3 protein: CASSQGARLTNEKLFF
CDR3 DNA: TGCGCCAGCAGCCAAGGGGCAAGGCTAACTAATGAAAAACTGTTTTTT

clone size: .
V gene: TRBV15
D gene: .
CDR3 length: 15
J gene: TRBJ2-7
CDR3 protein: CATSSLTESSWEQYF
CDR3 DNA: TGTGCCACCAGCAGTCTCACGGAGTCATCTTGGGAGCAGTACTTC

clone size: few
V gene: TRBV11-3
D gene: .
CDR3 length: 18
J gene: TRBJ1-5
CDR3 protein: CASSFIPGQTYSNQPQHF
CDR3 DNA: TGTGCCAGCAGCTTTATTCCGGGACAAACATATAGCAATCAGCCCCAGCATTTT

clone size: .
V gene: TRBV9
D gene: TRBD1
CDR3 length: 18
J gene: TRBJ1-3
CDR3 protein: CASSAITLGTGDRNTIYF
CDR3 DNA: TGTGCCAGCAGCGCCATTACCCTGGGGACAGGGGATAGAAACACCATATATTTT

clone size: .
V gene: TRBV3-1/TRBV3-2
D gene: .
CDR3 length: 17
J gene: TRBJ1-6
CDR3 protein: CASSQDRLSSYNSPLHF
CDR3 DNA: TGTGCCAGCAGCCAAGACAGGTTGAGCTCCTATAATTCACCCCTCCACTTT

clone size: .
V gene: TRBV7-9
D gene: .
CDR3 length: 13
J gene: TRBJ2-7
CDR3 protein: CASSLESTVEQYF
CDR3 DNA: TGTGCCAGCAGCTTAGAGTCCACGGTCGAGCAGTACTTC

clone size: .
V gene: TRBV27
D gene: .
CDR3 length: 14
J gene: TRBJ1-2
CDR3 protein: CASSLTGGSSGYTF
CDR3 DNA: TGTGCCAGCAGTTTAACCGGGGGATCCAGCGGCTACACCTTC

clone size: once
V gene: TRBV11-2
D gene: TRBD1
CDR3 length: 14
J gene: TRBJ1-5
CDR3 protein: CASSPGQGLSAQHF
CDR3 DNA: TGTGCCAGCAGCCCCGGACAGGGTTTATCGGCCCAGCATTTT

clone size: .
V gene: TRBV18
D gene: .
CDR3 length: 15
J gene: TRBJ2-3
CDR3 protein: CASSPLGAGTDTQYF
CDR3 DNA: TGTGCCAGCTCACCATTGGGCGCCGGCACAGATACGCAGTATTTT

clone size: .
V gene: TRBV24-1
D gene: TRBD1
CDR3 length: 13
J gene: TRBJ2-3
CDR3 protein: CAVQKDRADTQYF
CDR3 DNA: TGTGCCGTCCAAAAGGACAGGGCGGATACGCAGTATTTT

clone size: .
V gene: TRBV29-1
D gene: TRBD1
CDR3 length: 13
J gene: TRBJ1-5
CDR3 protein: CSVSDRANQPQHF
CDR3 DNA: TGCAGCGTCTCGGACAGGGCAAATCAGCCCCAGCATTTT

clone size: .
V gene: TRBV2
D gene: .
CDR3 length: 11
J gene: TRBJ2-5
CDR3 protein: CASRSERAQYF
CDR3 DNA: TGTGCCAGCAGATCAGAAAGGGCCCAGTACTTC

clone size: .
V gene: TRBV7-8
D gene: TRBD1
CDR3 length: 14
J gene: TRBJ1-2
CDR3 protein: CASSSTGGNYGYTF
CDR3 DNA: TGTGCCAGCAGCTCGACAGGGGGCAACTATGGCTACACCTTC

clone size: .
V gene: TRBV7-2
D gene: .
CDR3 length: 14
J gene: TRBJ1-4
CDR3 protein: CASSLIGAGEKLFF
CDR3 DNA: TGTGCCAGCAGCCTAATAGGGGCCGGCGAAAAACTGTTTTTT

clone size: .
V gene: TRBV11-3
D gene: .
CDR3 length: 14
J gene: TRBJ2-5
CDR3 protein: CASSPDTGQETQYF
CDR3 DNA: TGTGCCAGCAGCCCGGACACAGGACAAGAGACCCAGTACTTC